This passage covers 5 T cell receptor beta chains from one sample sequenced in a study of breast tumors, draining lymph nodes, adjacent tissues. Breast cancer patients provided tissue from their axillary draining lymph nodes. Each CDR3 protein is one row after TCRdb ran MiXCR on the multiplex PCR reads. The data hold some 130,000 distinct CDR3 sequences, with about 20% observed a single time. Sequenced input: axillary lymph node tissue. These receptor sequences come from a female donor with breast cancer. Some clones in this sample may be carry-over from other donors' samples.

This clonotype was counted many times. V usage is TRBV2 and J usage is TRBJ2-2; no firm D call. CDR1 is SNHLY, CDR2 FYNNEI, per germline. This CDR3 is built from 14 residues. Trimming shortened V by 1 base and J by 1 base, and 4 bases separated the two germline ends. The CDR3: CASSEGWNTGELFF. DNA for the CDR3: TGTGCCAGCAGTGAAGGGTGGAACACCGGGGAGCTGTTTTTT.

This clonotype showed up many times. The J gene is TRBJ2-5, the V gene TRBV5-1, with 8 positions matching TRBD2. The trim removed 7 bases at V and 2 bases at J, leaving 4 bases unmatched. Per the germline V gene, CDR1 is SGHRS and CDR2 is YFSETQ. This CDR3 comprises 13 residues. CDR3 DNA: TGCGCCAGCCAAACTAGCGGTCAAGAGACCCAGTACTTC. Protein: CASQTSGQETQYF.

This clonotype was picked up many times. V gene TRBV10-1 combines with J gene TRBJ2-2; D is uncertain. The CDR3 covers 14 residues. V gave up 3 bases and J gave up 1 base, with 6 bases separating them. CDR1 is WNHNN and CDR2 is SYGVQD in the germline V gene (reference sequence). CDR3 bases: TGCGCCAGCAGTGAAGTCGGGAACACCGGGGAGCTGTTTTTT. Translated: CASSEVGNTGELFF.

This clonotype was counted many times. The chain uses TRBV20-1 and TRBJ2-7; 7 bases match TRBD2. The germline V gene encodes CDR1 DFQATT and CDR2 SNEGSKA (reference sequence). This CDR3 has 13 residues. Trimming cost V 2 bases and J 5 bases; bases outside gene matches: 6. The CDR3 reads CSARRGVQHEQYF. CDR3 sequence (DNA): TGCAGTGCTAGACGGGGGGTACAACACGAGCAGTACTTC.

Of note for this clonotype: This may arise from a read error, as a much more abundant clone is one base away. The gene calls are TRBV6-1 and TRBJ2-7; 12 bases match TRBD2. The CDR3 contains 16 residues. V lost 3 bases and J lost 1; bases outside the gene matches: 4. Germline V gene sequence: CDR1 MNHNS, CDR2 SASEGT. This CDR3 is CASSETSGSPSYEQYF. The CDR3 coding sequence is TGTGCCAGCAGTGAGACTAGCGGGAGTCCGTCCTACGAGCAGTACTTC.